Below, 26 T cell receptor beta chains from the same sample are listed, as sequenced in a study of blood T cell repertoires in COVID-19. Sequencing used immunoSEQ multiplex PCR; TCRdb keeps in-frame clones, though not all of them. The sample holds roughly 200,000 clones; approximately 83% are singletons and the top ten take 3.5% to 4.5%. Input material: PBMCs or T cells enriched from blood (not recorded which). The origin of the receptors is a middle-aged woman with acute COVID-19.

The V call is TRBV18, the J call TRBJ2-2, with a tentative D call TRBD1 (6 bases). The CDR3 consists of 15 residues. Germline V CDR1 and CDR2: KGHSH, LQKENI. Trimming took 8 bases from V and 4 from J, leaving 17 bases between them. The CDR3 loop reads CASPPRAGATGELFF. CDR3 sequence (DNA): TGTGCCAGCCCCCCACGGGCAGGGGCCACCGGGGAGCTGTTTTTT.

CDR3 region: CASRPLAGRTDTQYF. The CDR3 nucleotides are TGTGCCAGCAGACCCCTAGCGGGAAGGACAGATACGCAGTATTTT. The chain is built from TRBV3-1 (or the pseudogene TRBV3-2) and TRBJ2-3; 9 positions match TRBD2. The germline V gene has CDR1 LGHDT and CDR2 YNNKEL (reference sequence). The junction had 7 bases not matched to a gene; V was cut back by 6 bases and J by 3 bases. The CDR3 spans 15 residues.

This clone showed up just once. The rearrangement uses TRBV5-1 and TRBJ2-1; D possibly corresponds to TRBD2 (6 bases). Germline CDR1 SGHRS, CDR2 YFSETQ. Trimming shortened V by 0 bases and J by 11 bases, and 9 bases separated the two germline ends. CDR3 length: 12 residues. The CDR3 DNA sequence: TGCGCCAGCAGCTTGGTGGAGGGTAAGCAGTTCTTC. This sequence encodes CASSLVEGKQFF.

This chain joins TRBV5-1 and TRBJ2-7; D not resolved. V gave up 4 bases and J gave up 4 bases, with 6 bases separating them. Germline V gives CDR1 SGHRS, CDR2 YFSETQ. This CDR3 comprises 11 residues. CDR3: CASSAYYEQYF. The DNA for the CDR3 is TGCGCCAGCAGCGCCTATTACGAGCAGTACTTC.

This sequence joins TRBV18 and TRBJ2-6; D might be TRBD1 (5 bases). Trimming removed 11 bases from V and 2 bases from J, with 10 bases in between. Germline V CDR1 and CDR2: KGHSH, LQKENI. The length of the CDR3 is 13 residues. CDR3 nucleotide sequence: TGTGCCGGCACAGGAACTGGGGCCAACGTCCTGACTTTC. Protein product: CAGTGTGANVLTF. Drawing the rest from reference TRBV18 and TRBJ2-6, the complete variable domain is NAGVMQNPRHLVRRRGQEARLRCSPMKGHSHVYWYRQLPEEGLKFMVYLQKENIIDESGMPKERFSAEFPKEGPSILRIQQVVRGDSAAYFCAGTGTGANVLTFGAGSRLTVL.

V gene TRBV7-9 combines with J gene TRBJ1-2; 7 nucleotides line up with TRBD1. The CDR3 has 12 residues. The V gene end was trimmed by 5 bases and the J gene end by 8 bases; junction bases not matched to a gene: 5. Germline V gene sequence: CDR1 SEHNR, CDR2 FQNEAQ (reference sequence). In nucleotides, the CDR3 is TGTGCCAGCAGCCGGGACAGCCAGGGCTACACCTTC. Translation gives CASSRDSQGYTF.

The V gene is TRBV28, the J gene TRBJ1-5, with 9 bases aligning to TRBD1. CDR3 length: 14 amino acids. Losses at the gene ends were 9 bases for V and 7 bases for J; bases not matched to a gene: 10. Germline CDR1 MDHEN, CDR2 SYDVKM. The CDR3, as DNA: TGTGCCAGTCTCACCGGGACAGGGAGACAGCCCCAGCATTTT. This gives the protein CASLTGTGRQPQHF.

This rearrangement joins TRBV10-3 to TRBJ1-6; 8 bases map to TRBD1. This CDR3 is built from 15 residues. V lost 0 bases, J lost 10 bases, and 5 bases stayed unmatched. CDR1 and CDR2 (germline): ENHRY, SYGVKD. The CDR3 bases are TGTGCCATCAGTGAGTCCCAGGGGGCGGAATCACCCCTCCACTTT. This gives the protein CAISESQGAESPLHF.

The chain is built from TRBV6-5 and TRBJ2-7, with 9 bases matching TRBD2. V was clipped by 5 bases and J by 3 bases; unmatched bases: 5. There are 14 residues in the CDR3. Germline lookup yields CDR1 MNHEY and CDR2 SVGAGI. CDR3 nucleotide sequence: TGTGCCAGCAGTAGGCGGGAGGGGAACTACGAGCAGTACTTC. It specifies CASSRREGNYEQYF.

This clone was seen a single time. DNA of the CDR3: TGCGCCAGCAGTTGGGACAGGGCCTACAATGAGCAGTTCTTC. This sequence encodes CASSWDRAYNEQFF. This chain connects TRBV5-1 to TRBJ2-1, with 9 bases matching TRBD1. V trimming: 5 bases; J trimming: 2 bases; junction bases outside the gene matches: 2. Germline-derived CDR1 and CDR2 are SGHRS and YFSETQ. The CDR3 is 14 amino acids.

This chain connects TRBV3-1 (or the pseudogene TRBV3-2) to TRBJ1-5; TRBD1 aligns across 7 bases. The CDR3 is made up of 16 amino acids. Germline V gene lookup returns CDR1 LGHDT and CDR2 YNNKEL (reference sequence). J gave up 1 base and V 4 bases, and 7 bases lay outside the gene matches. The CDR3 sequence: CASSPYRGRSNQPQHF. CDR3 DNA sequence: TGTGCCAGCAGCCCGTACAGGGGAAGGAGCAATCAGCCCCAGCATTTT.

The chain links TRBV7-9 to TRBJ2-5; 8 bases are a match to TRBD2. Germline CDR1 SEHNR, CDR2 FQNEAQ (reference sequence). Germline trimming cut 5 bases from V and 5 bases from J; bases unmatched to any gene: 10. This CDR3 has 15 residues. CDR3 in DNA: TGTGCCAGCAGCCCCGCCCCGGGAGGGCGGGAGACCCAGTACTTC. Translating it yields CASSPAPGGRETQYF. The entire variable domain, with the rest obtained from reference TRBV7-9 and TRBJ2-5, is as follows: DTGVSQNPRHKITKRGQNVTFRCDPISEHNRLYWYRQTLGQGPEFLTYFQNEAQLEKSRLLSDRFSAERPKGSFSTLEIQRTEQGDSAMYLCASSPAPGGRETQYFGPGTRLLVL.

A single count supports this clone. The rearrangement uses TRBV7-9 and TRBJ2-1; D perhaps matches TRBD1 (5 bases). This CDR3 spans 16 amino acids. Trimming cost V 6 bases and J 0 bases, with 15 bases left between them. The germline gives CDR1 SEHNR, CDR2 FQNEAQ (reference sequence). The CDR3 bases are TGTGCCAGCAGGCACCGGACACCGAGCTCCTACAATGAGCAGTTCTTC. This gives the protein CASRHRTPSSYNEQFF.

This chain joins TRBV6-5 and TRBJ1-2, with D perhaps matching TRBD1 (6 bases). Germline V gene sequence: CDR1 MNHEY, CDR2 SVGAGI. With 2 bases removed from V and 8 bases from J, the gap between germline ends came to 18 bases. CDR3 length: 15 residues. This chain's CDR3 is CASSYLPMGAEGYTF. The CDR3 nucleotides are TGTGCCAGCAGTTACCTACCGATGGGGGCGGAGGGCTACACCTTC.

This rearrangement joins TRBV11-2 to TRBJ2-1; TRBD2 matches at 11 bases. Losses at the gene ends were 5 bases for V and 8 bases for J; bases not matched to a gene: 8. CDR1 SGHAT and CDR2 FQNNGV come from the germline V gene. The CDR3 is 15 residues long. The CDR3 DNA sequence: TGTGCCAGCAGCCTAGGTAGCGGGAGGGGGCATGAGCAGTTCTTC. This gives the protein CASSLGSGRGHEQFF. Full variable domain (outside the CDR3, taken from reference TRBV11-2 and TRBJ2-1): EAGVAQSPRYKIIEKRQSVAFWCNPISGHATLYWYQQILGQGPKLLIQFQNNGVVDDSQLPKDRFSAERLKGVDSTLKIQPAKLEDSAVYLCASSLGSGRGHEQFFGPGTRLTVL.

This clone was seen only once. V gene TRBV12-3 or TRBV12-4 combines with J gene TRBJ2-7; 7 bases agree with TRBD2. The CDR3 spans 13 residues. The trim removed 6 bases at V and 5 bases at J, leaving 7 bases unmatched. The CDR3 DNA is TGTGCCAGCAGGCCAGCGGGAAAGGACGAGCAGTACTTC. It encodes CASRPAGKDEQYF.

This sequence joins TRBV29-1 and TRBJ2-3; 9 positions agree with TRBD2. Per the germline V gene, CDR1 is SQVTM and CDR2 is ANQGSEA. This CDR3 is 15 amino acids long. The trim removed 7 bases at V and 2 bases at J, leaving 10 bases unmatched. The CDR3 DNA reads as TGCAGCGCTGGAAGTGCGGGAGGGCCCACAGATACGCAGTATTTT. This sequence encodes CSAGSAGGPTDTQYF.

DNA for the CDR3: TGTGCCAGCAGCCCGGACCCCCGCGGGAGCACCGGGGAGCTGTTTTTT. Amino acid sequence: CASSPDPRGSTGELFF. V usage is TRBV5-5 and J usage is TRBJ2-2, with 7 bases lining up with TRBD2. CDR1 and CDR2 (germline): SGHKS, YYEKEE (reference sequence). V trimming: 4 bases; J trimming: 4 bases; junction bases outside the gene matches: 10. The CDR3 covers 16 residues.

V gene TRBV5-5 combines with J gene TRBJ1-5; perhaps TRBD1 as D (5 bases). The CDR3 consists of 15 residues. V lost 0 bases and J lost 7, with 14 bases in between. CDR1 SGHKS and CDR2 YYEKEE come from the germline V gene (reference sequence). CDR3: CASSLVSGVEQPQHF. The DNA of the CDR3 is TGTGCCAGCAGCTTGGTTTCGGGGGTTGAGCAGCCCCAGCATTTT. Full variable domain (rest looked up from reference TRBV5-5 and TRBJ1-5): DAGVTQSPTHLIKTRGQQVTLRCSPISGHKSVSWYQQVLGQGPQFIFQYYEKEERGRGNFPDRFSARQFPNYSSELNVNALLLGDSALYLCASSLVSGVEQPQHFGDGTRLSIL.

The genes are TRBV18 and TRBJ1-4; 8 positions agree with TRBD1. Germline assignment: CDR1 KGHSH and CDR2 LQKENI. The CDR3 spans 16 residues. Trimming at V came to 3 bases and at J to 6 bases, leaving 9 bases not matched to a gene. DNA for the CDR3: TGTGCCAGCTCACCTCTACGACAGGGGTCGGATGAAAAACTGTTTTTT. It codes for CASSPLRQGSDEKLFF. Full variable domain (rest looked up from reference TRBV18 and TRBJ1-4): NAGVMQNPRHLVRRRGQEARLRCSPMKGHSHVYWYRQLPEEGLKFMVYLQKENIIDESGMPKERFSAEFPKEGPSILRIQQVVRGDSAAYFCASSPLRQGSDEKLFFGSGTQLSVL.

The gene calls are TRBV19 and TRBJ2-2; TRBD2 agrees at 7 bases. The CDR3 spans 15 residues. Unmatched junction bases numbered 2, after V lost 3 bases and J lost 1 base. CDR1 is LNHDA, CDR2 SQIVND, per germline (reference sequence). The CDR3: CASSMGGMNTGELFF. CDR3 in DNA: TGTGCCAGTAGTATGGGAGGGATGAACACCGGGGAGCTGTTTTTT.

The CDR3 region is CASSLVRTANTEAFF. The CDR3 nucleotides read TGTGCCAGCAGCTTAGTTCGGACAGCGAACACTGAAGCTTTCTTT. The gene calls are TRBV7-2 and TRBJ1-1; perhaps TRBD1 as D (6 bases). The CDR3 consists of 15 residues. The ends were cut back, 1 base at V and 1 base at J, with 10 bases in the middle. Germline values: CDR1 SGHTA, CDR2 FQGNSA.

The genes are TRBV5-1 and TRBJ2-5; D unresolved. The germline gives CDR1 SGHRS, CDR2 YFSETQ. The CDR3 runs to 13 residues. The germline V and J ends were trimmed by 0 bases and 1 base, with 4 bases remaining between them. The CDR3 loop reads CASSLGAQETQYF. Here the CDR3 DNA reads TGCGCCAGCAGCTTGGGGGCCCAAGAGACCCAGTACTTC.

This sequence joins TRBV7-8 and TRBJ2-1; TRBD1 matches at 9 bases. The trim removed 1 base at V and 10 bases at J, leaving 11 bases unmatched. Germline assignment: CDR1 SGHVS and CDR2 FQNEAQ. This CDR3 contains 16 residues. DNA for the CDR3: TGTGCCAGCAGCTTAGTGGGACAGGGCGGGGGAAAGGAGCAGTTCTTC. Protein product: CASSLVGQGGGKEQFF.

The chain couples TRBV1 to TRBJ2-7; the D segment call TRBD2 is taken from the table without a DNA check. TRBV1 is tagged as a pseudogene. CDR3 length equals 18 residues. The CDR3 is CTSSHPSEGGERSGEQYF. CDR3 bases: TGCACCAGCAGCCACCCGAGTGAGGGCGGGGAGAGGTCCGGAGAGCAGTACTTC.

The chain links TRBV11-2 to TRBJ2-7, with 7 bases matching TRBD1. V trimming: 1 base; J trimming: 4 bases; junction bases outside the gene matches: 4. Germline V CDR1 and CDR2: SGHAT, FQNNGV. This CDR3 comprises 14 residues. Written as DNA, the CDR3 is TGTGCCAGCAGCTTAGGGACAGGCTATTACGAGCAGTACTTC. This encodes CASSLGTGYYEQYF.